Below, one T cell receptor beta chain is given with its context. Its antigen is undetermined. Germline CDR1 is GTSNPN and CDR2 is SVGIG (reference sequence). Germline trimming cut 2 bases from V and 2 bases from J; bases unmatched to any gene: 3. The CDR3 runs to 14 residues. The sample comes from a study of CD8+CD57+ T cells in acquired aplastic anemia. Study-level background: Quantities of DNA derived from sorted CD4+ and CD8+ cells averaged approximately 3 ug. Study results and limitations: Under 35 was the count of CD8+ CDR3 sequences that patients shared with controls.

Patients sequenced had flow cytometry evidence of CD8+CD57+ cell expansion. Acquired aplastic anemia of severe grade affected all patients. Patient blood was sampled before any therapy had been received. TCR beta VDJ and CDR3 were profiled, and genomic DNA was the template. From the reads, TCRdb called clonotypes with MiXCR, one entry per CDR3 protein. The table shows 400,000 to 600,000 distinct CDR3 sequences, with roughly 34% occurring only once. The rearrangement uses TRBV30 and TRBJ1-3; 7 nucleotides line up with TRBD1. Material for sequencing was sorted CD4+, CD8+, or CD8+CD57+ T cells (not recorded which) from PBMCs. This TCR came from a human donor with aplastic anemia. The CDR3, as DNA: TGTGCCTGGAGTTGGGACAGTCCTGGAAACACCATATATTTT. It encodes CAWSWDSPGNTIYF. The whole variable domain, filled in from reference TRBV30 and TRBJ1-3, reads SQTIHQWPATLVQPVGSPLSLECTVEGTSNPNLYWYRQAAGRGLQLLFYSVGIGQISSEVPQNLSASRPQDRQFILSSKKLLLSDSGFYLCAWSWDSPGNTIYFGEGSWLTVV.